The rows below give T cell receptor beta chains drawn from one sample of a study of cytomegalovirus exposure and HLA in healthy donors. Repertoires were generated with immunoSEQ multiplex PCR, while TCRdb's copy carries only in-frame clones and drops some. The sample contains over 150,000 clones, 65% to 90% of which appear only once. The sequenced material came from PBMCs. The receptors were sampled from a human donor in good health. Each CDR3 is given with its conserved first and last residue. A D gene is named only where the DNA matches it firmly. Size is stated for part of the rows, as once, few or many counts, or as a class when the clone is expanded.

j_gene: TRBJ2-1
d_gene: -
abundance: -
v_gene: TRBV9
CDR3nt: TGTGCCAGCAGCGTAGACCTGGGCGCCTACAATGAGCAGTTCTTC
CDR3aa: CASSVDLGAYNEQFF

j_gene: TRBJ1-2
d_gene: TRBD1
abundance: -
v_gene: TRBV29-1
CDR3nt: TGCAGCGTCAGGTGGACCGGACAGGGGGTGGGTGGCTACACCTTC
CDR3aa: CSVRWTGQGVGGYTF

j_gene: TRBJ2-3
d_gene: TRBD2
abundance: -
v_gene: TRBV19
CDR3nt: TGTGCCAGTAGTATTAGCGGGAGAGATCAAGATACGCAGTATTTT
CDR3aa: CASSISGRDQDTQYF

j_gene: TRBJ1-2
d_gene: -
abundance: -
v_gene: TRBV19
CDR3nt: TGTGCCAGTTATTCGGGCACTAGGGATGGCTACACCTTC
CDR3aa: CASYSGTRDGYTF

j_gene: TRBJ2-7
d_gene: -
abundance: -
v_gene: TRBV14
CDR3nt: TGTGCCAGCAGCCAAGAAGGTCGGGTTTCCTACGAGCAGTACTTC
CDR3aa: CASSQEGRVSYEQYF

j_gene: TRBJ1-5
d_gene: TRBD1
abundance: once
v_gene: TRBV6-1
CDR3nt: TGTGCCAGCAGTCAAGACAGGGGACCTTATAGCAATCAGCCCCAGCATTTT
CDR3aa: CASSQDRGPYSNQPQHF

j_gene: TRBJ1-2
d_gene: TRBD1
abundance: -
v_gene: TRBV4-2
CDR3nt: TGTGCCAGCAGCCAAGATTCTAGGGCAGGGGGTGAGGATGGCTACACCTTC
CDR3aa: CASSQDSRAGGEDGYTF

j_gene: TRBJ1-1
d_gene: -
abundance: few
v_gene: TRBV19
CDR3nt: TGTGCCAGTAAACAGGGACCTGAAGCTTTCTTT
CDR3aa: CASKQGPEAFF

j_gene: TRBJ2-1
d_gene: -
abundance: -
v_gene: TRBV14
CDR3nt: TGTGCCAGCAGCCAAGATCTACCTAGCATAGGCGATGAGCAGTTCTTC
CDR3aa: CASSQDLPSIGDEQFF

j_gene: TRBJ1-4
d_gene: -
abundance: -
v_gene: TRBV28
CDR3nt: TGTGCCAGCAGTTTGGACCGGGGAGGTTATGAAAAACTGTTTTTT
CDR3aa: CASSLDRGGYEKLFF

j_gene: TRBJ1-5
d_gene: -
abundance: few
v_gene: TRBV11-2
CDR3nt: TGTGCCAGCAGCTTAGATTTGGAGTTTCAGCCCCAGCATTTT
CDR3aa: CASSLDLEFQPQHF

j_gene: TRBJ1-2
d_gene: -
abundance: -
v_gene: TRBV5-6
CDR3nt: TGTGCCAGCAGGCCCCCGAGACAGAGCCTCCATGGCTACACCTTC
CDR3aa: CASRPPRQSLHGYTF

j_gene: TRBJ2-5
d_gene: -
abundance: -
v_gene: TRBV6-1
CDR3nt: TGTGCCAGCAGTGAAGCGAGATACTACAGGGGAGGTGGGCAAGAGACCCAGTACTTC
CDR3aa: CASSEARYYRGGGQETQYF

j_gene: TRBJ1-4
d_gene: TRBD1
abundance: -
v_gene: TRBV5-6
CDR3nt: TGTGCCAGCAGCTTGCGACAGGGGAATGAAAAACTGTTTTTT
CDR3aa: CASSLRQGNEKLFF

j_gene: TRBJ2-3
d_gene: -
abundance: once
v_gene: TRBV11-2
CDR3nt: TGTGCCAGCACCTCAGACAGGCGCACAGATACGCAGTATTTT
CDR3aa: CASTSDRRTDTQYF

j_gene: TRBJ2-1
d_gene: TRBD1
abundance: -
v_gene: TRBV7-8
CDR3nt: TGTGCCAGCACCTTACTAGGGACAGTTTTGTCAAATGAGCAGTTCTTC
CDR3aa: CASTLLGTVLSNEQFF

j_gene: TRBJ1-1
d_gene: -
abundance: few
v_gene: TRBV5-1
CDR3nt: TGCGCCAGCAGCTTCGGGGTAGGCACTGAAGCTTTCTTT
CDR3aa: CASSFGVGTEAFF

j_gene: TRBJ2-7
d_gene: TRBD1
abundance: few
v_gene: TRBV14
CDR3nt: TGTGCCAGCAGCCAAGGATTACAGGGGCTACCGACCTACGAGCAGTACTTC
CDR3aa: CASSQGLQGLPTYEQYF

j_gene: TRBJ1-2
d_gene: -
abundance: -
v_gene: TRBV27
CDR3nt: TGTGCCAGCGCGGGGGGGTCTATCGAGGGCTACACCTTC
CDR3aa: CASAGGSIEGYTF

j_gene: TRBJ2-5
d_gene: TRBD2
abundance: -
v_gene: TRBV4-1
CDR3nt: TGCGCCAGCAGCCAACCGGGACTAGGGGATGAGACCCAGTACTTC
CDR3aa: CASSQPGLGDETQYF

j_gene: TRBJ2-5
d_gene: TRBD1
abundance: once
v_gene: TRBV7-9
CDR3nt: TGTGCCAGCAGCTTAGATGTAGGACAGGGCCAAGAGACCCAGTACTTC
CDR3aa: CASSLDVGQGQETQYF

j_gene: TRBJ1-5
d_gene: -
abundance: -
v_gene: TRBV19
CDR3nt: TGTGCCAGTACGTCTTGGAGGAGACCAAATCAGCCCCAGCATTTT
CDR3aa: CASTSWRRPNQPQHF

j_gene: TRBJ2-2
d_gene: TRBD1
abundance: -
v_gene: TRBV5-1
CDR3nt: TGCGCCAGCAGCTCGGGGACAGGGGGCAGGACCGGGGAGCTGTTTTTT
CDR3aa: CASSSGTGGRTGELFF

j_gene: TRBJ2-5
d_gene: TRBD2
abundance: -
v_gene: TRBV30
CDR3nt: TGTGCCCCCCGGGCTAGCGGCCTTGTCGAGACCCAGTACTTC
CDR3aa: CAPRASGLVETQYF

j_gene: TRBJ1-3
d_gene: -
abundance: few
v_gene: TRBV5-6
CDR3nt: TGTGCCAGCAGCTTGGACTACTCTGGAAACACCATATATTTT
CDR3aa: CASSLDYSGNTIYF

j_gene: TRBJ1-6
d_gene: TRBD1
abundance: -
v_gene: TRBV11-2
CDR3nt: TGTGCCAGCGGGGGGGGACAGGGGACACCACCCCTCCACTTT
CDR3aa: CASGGGQGTPPLHF

j_gene: TRBJ1-1
d_gene: -
abundance: -
v_gene: TRBV7-6
CDR3nt: TGTGCCAGCAGCTTAGCATCTGTGAACACTGAAGCTTTCTTT
CDR3aa: CASSLASVNTEAFF

j_gene: TRBJ1-2
d_gene: -
abundance: -
v_gene: TRBV6-5
CDR3nt: TGTGCCAGCAGTAGGACTGAATTCTATGGCTACACCTTC
CDR3aa: CASSRTEFYGYTF

j_gene: TRBJ2-2
d_gene: TRBD2
abundance: -
v_gene: TRBV10-3
CDR3nt: TGTGCCATCAGTGGACTAGCGGGGGGCACCGGGGAGCTGTTTTTT
CDR3aa: CAISGLAGGTGELFF

j_gene: TRBJ2-1
d_gene: TRBD2
abundance: -
v_gene: TRBV11-3
CDR3nt: TGTGCCAGCAGCGCCGGACTAGCGGAGCAGTTCTTC
CDR3aa: CASSAGLAEQFF

j_gene: TRBJ2-3
d_gene: -
abundance: -
v_gene: TRBV4-2
CDR3nt: TGTGCCAGCAGCCAAGAGCGGGGCGACTCTAGCACAGATACGCAGTATTTT
CDR3aa: CASSQERGDSSTDTQYF

j_gene: TRBJ2-5
d_gene: -
abundance: -
v_gene: TRBV6-1
CDR3nt: TGTGCCAGCAGTCCAGGGGAGACCCAGTACTTC
CDR3aa: CASSPGETQYF

j_gene: TRBJ2-2
d_gene: -
abundance: few
v_gene: TRBV6-4
CDR3nt: TGTGCCAGCAGTGTGGACATAAACACCGGGGAGCTGTTTTTT
CDR3aa: CASSVDINTGELFF

j_gene: TRBJ2-3
d_gene: -
abundance: -
v_gene: TRBV10-1
CDR3nt: TGCGCCAGCAGTGAAGAGTCAAGCACAGATACGCAGTATTTT
CDR3aa: CASSEESSTDTQYF

j_gene: TRBJ1-2
d_gene: -
abundance: -
v_gene: TRBV7-2
CDR3nt: TGTGCCAGCAGTTTGGACATCGACTATGGCTACACCTTC
CDR3aa: CASSLDIDYGYTF

j_gene: TRBJ2-1
d_gene: -
abundance: -
v_gene: TRBV5-6
CDR3nt: TGTGCCAGCAGCGCCGGGACATATTACAATGAGCAGTTCTTC
CDR3aa: CASSAGTYYNEQFF

j_gene: TRBJ2-1
d_gene: TRBD2
abundance: once
v_gene: TRBV6-1
CDR3nt: TGTGCCAGCAGTGAATCCTACTTAGCGGGCCCACTTGCGAATGAGCAGTTCTTC
CDR3aa: CASSESYLAGPLANEQFF

j_gene: TRBJ2-7
d_gene: -
abundance: -
v_gene: TRBV6-5
CDR3nt: TGTGCCAGCAGTTACTCGGTTGTGGGGCCCTACGAGCAGTACTTC
CDR3aa: CASSYSVVGPYEQYF

j_gene: TRBJ2-3
d_gene: TRBD2
abundance: -
v_gene: TRBV7-2
CDR3nt: TGTGCCAGCAGCTTAGTGCGCGGGGGGGCCCCCACAGATACGCAGTATTTT
CDR3aa: CASSLVRGGAPTDTQYF